This T cell receptor (beta chain) was profiled in a study of blood T cell repertoires in COVID-19. Clones were read by immunoSEQ multiplex PCR, and TCRdb kept only the in-frame ones, dropping some. The data contain 200,000 or so clones, over 80% of them singletons. This CDR3 has 16 amino acids. CDR1 is GTSNPN, CDR2 SVGIG, per germline (reference sequence). With 3 bases removed from V and 4 bases from J, the gap between germline ends came to 16 bases. Sequencing input: peripheral blood. The source of this sequence is a human donor in a cohort sampled during active COVID-19. J is TRBJ1-6 and V is TRBV30; D is perhaps TRBD1 (5 bases). CDR3 in DNA: TGTGCCTGGAGGGCGGAGGGGAGAGGGTATAATTCACCCCTCCACTTT. Translation gives CAWRAEGRGYNSPLHF.